This paragraph covers one TCR beta chain sequence. What it recognizes is unknown. TCRdb's table, derived via immunoSEQ multiplex PCR, lists solely in-frame clones and lacks some. Of 120,000 to 150,000 clones in the sample, more than 70% were seen once. Germline trimming cut 5 bases from V and 0 bases from J; bases unmatched to any gene: 9. The CDR3 covers 16 residues. Germline V lookup: CDR1 SEHNR, CDR2 FQNEAQ (reference sequence). This entry comes from a study of T cell responses to AZD1222 COVID-19 vaccine. Study-wide results and caveats: CD4 TCRs covered the whole spike, strongest at regions 160-218 and 743-854. The peak T cell response came first, and repertoires were sampled only after it. Following two doses of AZD1222, Spike-specific TCR breadth and depth rose. Unmutated variant regions are reportedly the target of nearly half of TCRs that are spike-specific.

The TCR originated in an adult who received the AZD1222 COVID-19 vaccine. The gene calls are TRBV7-9 and TRBJ1-2; 7 bases agree with TRBD1. Sequencing used peripheral blood, obtained 28 days after the second AZD1222 dose. The CDR3 nucleotides are TGTGCCAGCAGCCCGGGACAGCTCCTAGCTAACTATGGCTACACCTTC. Amino acid sequence: CASSPGQLLANYGYTF.